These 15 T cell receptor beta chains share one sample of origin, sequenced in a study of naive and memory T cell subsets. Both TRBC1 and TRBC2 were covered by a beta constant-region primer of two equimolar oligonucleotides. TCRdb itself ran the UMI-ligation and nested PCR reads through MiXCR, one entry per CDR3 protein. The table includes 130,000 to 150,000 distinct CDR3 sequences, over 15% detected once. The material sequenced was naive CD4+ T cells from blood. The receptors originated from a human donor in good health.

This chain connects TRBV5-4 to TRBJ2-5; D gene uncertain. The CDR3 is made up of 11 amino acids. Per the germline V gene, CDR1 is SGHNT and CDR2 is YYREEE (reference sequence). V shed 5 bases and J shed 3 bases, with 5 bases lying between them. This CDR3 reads CASRGKETQYF. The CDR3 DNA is TGTGCCAGCAGGGGGAAAGAGACCCAGTACTTC. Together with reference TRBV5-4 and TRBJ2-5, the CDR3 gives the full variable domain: ETGVTQSPTHLIKTRGQQVTLRCSSQSGHNTVSWYQQALGQGPQFIFQYYREEENGRGNFPPRFSGLQFPNYSSELNVNALELDDSALYLCASRGKETQYFGPGTRLLVL.

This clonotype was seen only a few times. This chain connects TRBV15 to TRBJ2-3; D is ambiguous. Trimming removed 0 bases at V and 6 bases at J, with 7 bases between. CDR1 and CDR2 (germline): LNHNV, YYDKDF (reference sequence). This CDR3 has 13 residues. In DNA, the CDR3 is TGTGCCACCAGCAGAGATTTTTCGGATACGCAGTATTTT. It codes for CATSRDFSDTQYF.

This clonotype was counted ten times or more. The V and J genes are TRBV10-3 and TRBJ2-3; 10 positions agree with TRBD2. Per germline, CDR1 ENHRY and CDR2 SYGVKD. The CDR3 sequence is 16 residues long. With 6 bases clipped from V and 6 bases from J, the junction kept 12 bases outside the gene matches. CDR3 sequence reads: CAISPGLASPGDTQYF. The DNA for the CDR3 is TGTGCCATCAGCCCGGGACTAGCGTCCCCGGGGGATACGCAGTATTTT.

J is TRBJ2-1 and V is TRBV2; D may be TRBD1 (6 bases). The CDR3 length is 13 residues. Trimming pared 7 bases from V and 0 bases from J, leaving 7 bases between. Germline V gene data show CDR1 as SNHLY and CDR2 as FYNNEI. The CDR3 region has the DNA TGTGCCAGCAACAGGGACTCCTACAATGAGCAGTTCTTC. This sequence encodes CASNRDSYNEQFF. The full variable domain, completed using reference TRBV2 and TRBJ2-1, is EPEVTQTPSHQVTQMGQEVILRCVPISNHLYFYWYRQILGQKVEFLVSFYNNEISEKSEIFDDQFSVERPDGSNFTLKIRSTKLEDSAMYFCASNRDSYNEQFFGPGTRLTVL.

CDR3 coding DNA: TGCGCCAGCAGCCCCACTAGAGCAGGTAACAATCAGCCCCAGCATTTT. Amino acids: CASSPTRAGNNQPQHF. V usage is TRBV4-1 and J usage is TRBJ1-5; D unclear. V gave up 4 bases and J gave up 3 bases, with 16 bases separating them. The CDR3 sequence is 16 residues long. The germline CDR1 and CDR2 sequences are MGHRA and YSYEKL.

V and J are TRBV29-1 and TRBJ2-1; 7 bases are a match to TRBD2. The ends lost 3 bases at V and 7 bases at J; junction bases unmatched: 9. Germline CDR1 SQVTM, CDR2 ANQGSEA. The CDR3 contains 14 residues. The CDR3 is CSVEWEGRLNEQFF. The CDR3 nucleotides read TGCAGCGTTGAGTGGGAGGGGCGGCTAAATGAGCAGTTCTTC.

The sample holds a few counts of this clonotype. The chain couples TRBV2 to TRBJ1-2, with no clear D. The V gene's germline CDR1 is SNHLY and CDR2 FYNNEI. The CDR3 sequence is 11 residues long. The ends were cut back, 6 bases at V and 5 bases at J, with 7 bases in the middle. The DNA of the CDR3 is TGTGCCAGCAGACTGAAGTATGGCTACACCTTC. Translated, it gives CASRLKYGYTF.

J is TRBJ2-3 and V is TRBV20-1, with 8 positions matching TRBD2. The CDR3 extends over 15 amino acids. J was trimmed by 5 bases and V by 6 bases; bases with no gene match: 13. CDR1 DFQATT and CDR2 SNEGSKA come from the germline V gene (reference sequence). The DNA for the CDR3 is TGCAGTGCGCACACTAGCGGTCGTCCACTAGATACGCAGTATTTT. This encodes CSAHTSGRPLDTQYF.

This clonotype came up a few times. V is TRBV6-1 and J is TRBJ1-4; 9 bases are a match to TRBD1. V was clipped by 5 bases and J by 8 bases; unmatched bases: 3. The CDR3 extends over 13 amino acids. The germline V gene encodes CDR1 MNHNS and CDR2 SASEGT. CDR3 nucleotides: TGTGCCAGCAGTAGGGACAGGGAAGAAAAACTGTTTTTT. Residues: CASSRDREEKLFF.

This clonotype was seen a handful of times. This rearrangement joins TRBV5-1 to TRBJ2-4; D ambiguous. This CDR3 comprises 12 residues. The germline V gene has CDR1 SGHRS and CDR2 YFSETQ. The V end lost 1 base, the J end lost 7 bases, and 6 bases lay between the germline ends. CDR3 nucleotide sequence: TGCGCCAGCAGCTTGTCCGATAACATTCAGTACTTC. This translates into CASSLSDNIQYF. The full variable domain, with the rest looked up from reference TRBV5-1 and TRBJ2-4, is KAGVTQTPRYLIKTRGQQVTLSCSPISGHRSVSWYQQTPGQGLQFLFEYFSETQRNKGNFPGRFSGRQFSNSRSEMNVSTLELGDSALYLCASSLSDNIQYFGAGTRLSVL.

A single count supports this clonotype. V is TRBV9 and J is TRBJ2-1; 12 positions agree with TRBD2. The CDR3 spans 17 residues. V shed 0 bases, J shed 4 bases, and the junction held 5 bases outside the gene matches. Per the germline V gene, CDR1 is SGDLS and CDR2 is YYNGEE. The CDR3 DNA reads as TGTGCCAGCAGCGTAGGACCCGGACTAGCGGGATACAATGAGCAGTTCTTC. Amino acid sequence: CASSVGPGLAGYNEQFF. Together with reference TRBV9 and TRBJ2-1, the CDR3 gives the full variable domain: DSGVTQTPKHLITATGQRVTLRCSPRSGDLSVYWYQQSLDQGLQFLIQYYNGEERAKGNILERFSAQQFPDLHSELNLSSLELGDSALYFCASSVGPGLAGYNEQFFGPGTRLTVL.

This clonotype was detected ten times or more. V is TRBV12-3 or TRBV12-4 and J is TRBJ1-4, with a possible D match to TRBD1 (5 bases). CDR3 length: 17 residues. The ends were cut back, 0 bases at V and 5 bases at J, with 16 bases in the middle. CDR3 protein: CASSLALRGTENEKLFF. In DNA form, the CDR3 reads TGTGCCAGCAGTTTAGCGCTCCGTGGGACGGAAAATGAAAAACTGTTTTTT.

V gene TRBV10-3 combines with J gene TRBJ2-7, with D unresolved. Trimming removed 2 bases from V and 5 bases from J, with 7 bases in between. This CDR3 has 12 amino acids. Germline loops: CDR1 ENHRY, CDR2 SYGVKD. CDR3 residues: CAISEADDEQYF. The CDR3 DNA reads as TGTGCCATCAGTGAGGCGGACGACGAGCAGTACTTC.

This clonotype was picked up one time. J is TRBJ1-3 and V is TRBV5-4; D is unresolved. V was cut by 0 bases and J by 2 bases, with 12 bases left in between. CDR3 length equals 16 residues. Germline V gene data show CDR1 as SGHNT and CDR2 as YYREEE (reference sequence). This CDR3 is CASSLGATGPGNTIYF. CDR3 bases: TGTGCCAGCAGCTTGGGTGCCACCGGGCCTGGAAACACCATATATTTT. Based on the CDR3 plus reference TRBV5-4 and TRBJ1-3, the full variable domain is ETGVTQSPTHLIKTRGQQVTLRCSSQSGHNTVSWYQQALGQGPQFIFQYYREEENGRGNFPPRFSGLQFPNYSSELNVNALELDDSALYLCASSLGATGPGNTIYFGEGSWLTVV.

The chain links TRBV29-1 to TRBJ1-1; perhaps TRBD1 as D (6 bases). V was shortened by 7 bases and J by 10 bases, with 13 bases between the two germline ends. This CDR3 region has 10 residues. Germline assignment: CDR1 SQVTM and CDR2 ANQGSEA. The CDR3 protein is CSGGAGGAFF. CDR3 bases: TGCAGCGGGGGGGCAGGAGGAGCTTTCTTT.